These T cell receptor beta chains were read from a single sample in a study of T cells in Graves' hyperthyroidism and ophthalmopathy. TCRdb re-analysed the multiplex PCR reads in MiXCR, keeping a single row per CDR3 protein. The sample lists roughly 710,000 distinct CDR3 sequences; just over 35% were seen once. The sequenced sample consisted of blood. Receptors originate from a woman aged 40 to 50 with Graves' hyperthyroidism. The conserved cysteine and the conserved F or W are not part of the CDR3 here.

V gene: TRBV5-1
J gene: TRBJ1-1
CDR3 protein: ASSLLTGLGEAF

V gene: TRBV25-1
J gene: TRBJ1-1
CDR3 protein: ASSEGWAEAF

V gene: TRBV7-2
J gene: TRBJ1-5
CDR3 protein: ASSLGDGGEQPQH

V gene: TRBV20-1
J gene: TRBJ1-2
CDR3 protein: SARDPYPLVVWGYT

V gene: TRBV10-3
J gene: TRBJ2-2
CDR3 protein: AISEQGLELF

V gene: TRBV27
J gene: TRBJ2-5
CDR3 protein: ASSLTKGVGETQY

V gene: TRBV20-1
J gene: TRBJ2-2
CDR3 protein: SARDRGGANTGELF

V gene: TRBV12-3/TRBV12-4
J gene: TRBJ2-5
CDR3 protein: ASSRGSFQETQY

V gene: TRBV2
J gene: TRBJ1-1
CDR3 protein: ASYPGYTEAF

V gene: TRBV5-4
J gene: TRBJ2-7
CDR3 protein: ASSPAYIGIAGYEQY

V gene: TRBV12-5
J gene: TRBJ2-7
CDR3 protein: ASSSGPAPYGQY

V gene: TRBV6-6
J gene: TRBJ2-3
CDR3 protein: ASRNGLAGTDTQY

V gene: TRBV7-9
J gene: TRBJ1-4
CDR3 protein: ASSSPRGAEKLF

V gene: TRBV14
J gene: TRBJ2-6
CDR3 protein: ASSPRDSSPLFSGANVLT

V gene: TRBV5-1
J gene: TRBJ2-2
CDR3 protein: ASSFSGVTNTGELF

V gene: TRBV2
J gene: TRBJ1-2
CDR3 protein: ASSLLGTGDGYT

V gene: TRBV12-3/TRBV12-4
J gene: TRBJ1-6
CDR3 protein: ASSHDSYSSYNSPLH

V gene: TRBV7-9
J gene: TRBJ2-7
CDR3 protein: ASSLTGYQGYEQY

V gene: TRBV6-4
J gene: TRBJ1-1
CDR3 protein: ASSVNSLNTEAF

V gene: TRBV10-3
J gene: TRBJ2-6
CDR3 protein: AVSKGGSGANVLT